Following are 10 T cell receptor beta chains from one sample sequenced in a study of technical replicates of blood from several donors. The table came from immunoSEQ multiplex PCR; TCRdb's copy has only in-frame clones and leaves some out. Seen here are about 70,000 clones, more than 90% observed once, and the top ten hold 0.41%. The sample consisted of T cells isolated from PBMCs. Receptors originate from a human donor in good health.

This chain links TRBV5-1 with TRBJ2-1; 10 positions match TRBD2. The ends lost 5 bases at V and 8 bases at J; junction bases unmatched: 10. The germline V gene has CDR1 SGHRS and CDR2 YFSETQ. The CDR3 consists of 15 residues. The CDR3 loop is CASSFTSGIRDEQFF. The CDR3 nucleotides are TGCGCCAGCAGTTTTACTAGCGGGATAAGGGATGAGCAGTTCTTC.

V and J are TRBV13 and TRBJ1-2; 8 bases fit TRBD1. The length of the CDR3 is 16 residues. V dropped 3 bases and J dropped 0; count of bases not matched to a gene: 6. Per the germline V gene, CDR1 is PRHDT and CDR2 is FYEKMQ (reference sequence). CDR3 DNA: TGTGCCAGCAGCTTGGACAGGGCTCTGGCTAACTATGGCTACACCTTC. Amino acids: CASSLDRALANYGYTF.

This clone was recorded once. V usage is TRBV9 and J usage is TRBJ2-2; possibly TRBD2 for D (6 bases). V dropped 0 bases and J dropped 6 bases, with 12 bases sitting between them. This CDR3 comprises 15 residues. Germline CDR1 reads SGDLS; CDR2 reads YYNGEE. The chain's CDR3 is CASSVGGDGAGELFF. CDR3 nucleotide sequence: TGTGCCAGCAGCGTAGGGGGGGATGGGGCCGGGGAGCTGTTTTTT.

In its sample, this clone was seen a few times. The DNA of the CDR3 is TGTGCCAGCAGAGGAGGACAGAACTACGAGCAGTACTTC. It yields the protein CASRGGQNYEQYF. This chain joins TRBV6-6 and TRBJ2-7; weak D call: TRBD1 (6 bases). The germline V gene encodes CDR1 MNHNY and CDR2 SVGAGI (reference sequence). The CDR3 totals 13 residues. Between the trimmed V and J ends, which lost 6 bases and 3 bases, there was a span of 12 bases.

This sequence joins TRBV30 and TRBJ2-7; tentative D call: TRBD2 (6 bases). This CDR3 contains 13 residues. CDR1 and CDR2 (germline): GTSNPN, SVGIG (reference sequence). Trimming removed 2 bases from V and 5 bases from J, with 13 bases in between. The CDR3 is CAWSLSGTHEQYF. CDR3 coding DNA: TGTGCCTGGAGTCTGTCAGGGACTCACGAGCAGTACTTC.

The CDR3 nucleotides read TGTGCCAGCAGTCCCCAGATATACGCCGGGGAGCTGTTTTTT. This sequence encodes CASSPQIYAGELFF. The chain has TRBV6-1 and TRBJ2-2; D not resolved. V was pared by 5 bases and J by 6 bases, with 13 bases between. This CDR3 comprises 14 residues. The germline CDR1 and CDR2 sequences are MNHNS and SASEGT.

This clone has just one count. The chain is built from TRBV4-1 and TRBJ2-7, with a tentative D call TRBD2 (5 bases). Germline lookup yields CDR1 MGHRA and CDR2 YSYEKL. This CDR3 comprises 14 residues. The germline V and J ends were trimmed by 0 bases and 3 bases, with 9 bases remaining between them. CDR3 sequence (DNA): TGCGCCAGCAGCCAAGAAGTTACTAGCTACGAGCAGTACTTC. It encodes CASSQEVTSYEQYF.

The rearrangement uses TRBV18 and TRBJ1-1; TRBD1 matches 8 bases. Germline trimming cut 6 bases from V and 0 bases from J; bases unmatched to any gene: 9. Germline assignment: CDR1 KGHSH and CDR2 LQKENI. The CDR3 runs 16 residues. The CDR3 DNA is TGTGCCAGCTCCTGGACAGGGTTCGACATGAACACTGAAGCTTTCTTT. It specifies CASSWTGFDMNTEAFF.

V is TRBV7-2 and J is TRBJ2-3, with a weak D call TRBD1 (5 bases). V was shortened by 2 bases and J by 1 base, with 10 bases between the two germline ends. Looked up from germline, CDR1 is SGHTA and CDR2 is FQGNSA. The CDR3 length is 15 residues. CDR3 sequence: CASSLTRAGTDTQYF. The CDR3 DNA reads as TGTGCCAGCAGCTTAACCAGGGCGGGCACAGATACGCAGTATTTT.

This clone has a handful of counts. V usage is TRBV5-1 and J usage is TRBJ1-2; D is possibly TRBD1 (6 bases). V was pared by 4 bases and J by 6 bases, with 13 bases between. Germline loops: CDR1 SGHRS, CDR2 YFSETQ. This CDR3 has 13 amino acids. The CDR3 region has the DNA TGCGCCAGCAGCCCACAGGGAGAAGATGGCTACACCTTC. It specifies CASSPQGEDGYTF.